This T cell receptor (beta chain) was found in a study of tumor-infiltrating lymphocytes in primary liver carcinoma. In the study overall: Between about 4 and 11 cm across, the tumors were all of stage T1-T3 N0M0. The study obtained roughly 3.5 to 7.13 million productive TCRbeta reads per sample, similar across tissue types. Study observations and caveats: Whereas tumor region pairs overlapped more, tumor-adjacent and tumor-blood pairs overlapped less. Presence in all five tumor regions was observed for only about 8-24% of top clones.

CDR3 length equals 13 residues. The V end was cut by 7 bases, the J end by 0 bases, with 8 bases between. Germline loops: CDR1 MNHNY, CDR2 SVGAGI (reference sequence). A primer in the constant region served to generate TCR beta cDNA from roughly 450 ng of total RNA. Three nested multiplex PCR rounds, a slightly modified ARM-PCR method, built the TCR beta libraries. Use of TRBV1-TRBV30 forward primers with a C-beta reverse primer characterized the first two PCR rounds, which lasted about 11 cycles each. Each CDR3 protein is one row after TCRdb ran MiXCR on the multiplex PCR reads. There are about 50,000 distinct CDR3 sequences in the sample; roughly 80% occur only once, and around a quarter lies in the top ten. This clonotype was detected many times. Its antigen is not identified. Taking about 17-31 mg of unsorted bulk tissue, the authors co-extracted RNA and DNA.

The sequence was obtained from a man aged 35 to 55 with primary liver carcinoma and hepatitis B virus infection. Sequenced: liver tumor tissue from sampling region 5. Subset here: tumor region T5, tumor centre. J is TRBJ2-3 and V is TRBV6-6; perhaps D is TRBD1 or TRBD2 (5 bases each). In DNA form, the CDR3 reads TGTGCCAGCACCAGGGAGAGCACAGATACGCAGTATTTT. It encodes CASTRESTDTQYF.